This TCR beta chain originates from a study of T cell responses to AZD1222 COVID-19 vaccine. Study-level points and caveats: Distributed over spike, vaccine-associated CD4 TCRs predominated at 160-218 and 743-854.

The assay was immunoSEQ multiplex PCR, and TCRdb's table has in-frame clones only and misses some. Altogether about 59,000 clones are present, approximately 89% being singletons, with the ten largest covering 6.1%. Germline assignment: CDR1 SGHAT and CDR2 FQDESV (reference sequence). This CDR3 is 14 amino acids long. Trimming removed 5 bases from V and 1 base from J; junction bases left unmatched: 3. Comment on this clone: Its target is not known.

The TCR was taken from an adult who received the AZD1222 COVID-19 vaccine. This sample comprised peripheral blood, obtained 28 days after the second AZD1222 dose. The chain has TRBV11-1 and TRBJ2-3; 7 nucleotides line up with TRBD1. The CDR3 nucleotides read TGTGCCAGCAGCAGAGGACAGGGCACAGATACGCAGTATTTT. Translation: CASSRGQGTDTQYF.